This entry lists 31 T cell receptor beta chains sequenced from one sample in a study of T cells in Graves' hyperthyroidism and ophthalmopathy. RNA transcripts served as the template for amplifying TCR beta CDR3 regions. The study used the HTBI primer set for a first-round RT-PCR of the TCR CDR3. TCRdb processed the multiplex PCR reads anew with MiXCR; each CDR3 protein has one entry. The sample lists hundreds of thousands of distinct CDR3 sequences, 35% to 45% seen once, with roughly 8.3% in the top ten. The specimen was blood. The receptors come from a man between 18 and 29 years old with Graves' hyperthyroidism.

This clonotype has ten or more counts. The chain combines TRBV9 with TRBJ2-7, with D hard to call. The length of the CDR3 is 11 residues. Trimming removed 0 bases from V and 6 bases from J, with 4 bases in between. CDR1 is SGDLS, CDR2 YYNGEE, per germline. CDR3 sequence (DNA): TGTGCCAGCAGCGTAGGACGCGAGCAGTACTTC. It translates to CASSVGREQYF.

The CDR3 region has the DNA TGTGCCAGCTCGGGGGAGGCTGGAAACACCATATATTTT. This sequence encodes CASSGEAGNTIYF. This chain links TRBV18 with TRBJ1-3; the D gene is possibly TRBD1 (5 bases). Trimming removed 6 bases at V and 2 bases at J, with 8 bases between. The CDR3 is 13 residues long. Looked up from germline, CDR1 is KGHSH and CDR2 is LQKENI.

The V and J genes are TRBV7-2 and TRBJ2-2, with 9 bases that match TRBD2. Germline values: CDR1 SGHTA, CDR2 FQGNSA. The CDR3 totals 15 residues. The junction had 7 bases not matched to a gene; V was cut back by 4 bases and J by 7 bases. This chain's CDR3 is CASSWGGLAGGELFF. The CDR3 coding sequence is TGTGCCAGCAGCTGGGGGGGACTAGCAGGCGGGGAGCTGTTTTTT.

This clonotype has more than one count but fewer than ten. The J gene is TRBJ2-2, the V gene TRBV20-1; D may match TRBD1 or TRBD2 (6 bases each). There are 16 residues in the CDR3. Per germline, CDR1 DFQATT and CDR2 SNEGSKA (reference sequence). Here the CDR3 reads CSARDIPAGLTGELFF. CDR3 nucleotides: TGCAGCGCACGGGACATCCCAGCGGGCCTTACCGGGGAGCTGTTTTTT.

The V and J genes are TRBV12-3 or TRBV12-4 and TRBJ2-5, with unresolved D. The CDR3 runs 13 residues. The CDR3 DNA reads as TGTGCTAGTGGTTCTGGGGTTGTGGAGACCCAGTACTTC. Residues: CASGSGVVETQYF.

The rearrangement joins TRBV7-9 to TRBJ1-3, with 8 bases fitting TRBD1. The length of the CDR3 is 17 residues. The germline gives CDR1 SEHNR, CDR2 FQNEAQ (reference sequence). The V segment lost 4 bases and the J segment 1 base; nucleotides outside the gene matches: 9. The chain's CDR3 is CASSSFGQGESGNTIYF. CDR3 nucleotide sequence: TGTGCCAGCAGCTCGTTCGGACAGGGTGAATCTGGAAACACCATATATTTT.

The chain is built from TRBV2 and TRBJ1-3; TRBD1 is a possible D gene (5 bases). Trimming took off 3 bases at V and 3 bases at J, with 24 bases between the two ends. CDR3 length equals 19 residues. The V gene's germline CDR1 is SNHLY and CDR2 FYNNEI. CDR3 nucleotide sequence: TGTGCCAGCAGTGACCCGAACCCCGAAAAGGGGAGAAGTGGAAACACCATATATTTT. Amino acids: CASSDPNPEKGRSGNTIYF.

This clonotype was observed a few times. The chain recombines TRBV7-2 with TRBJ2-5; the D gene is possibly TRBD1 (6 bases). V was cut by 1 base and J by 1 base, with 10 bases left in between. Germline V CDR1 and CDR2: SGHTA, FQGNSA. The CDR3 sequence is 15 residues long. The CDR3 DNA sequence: TGTGCCAGCAGCTTAGATCAGGGGTTCCAAGAGACCCAGTACTTC. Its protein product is CASSLDQGFQETQYF. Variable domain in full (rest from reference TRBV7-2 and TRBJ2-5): GAGVSQSPSNKVTEKGKDVELRCDPISGHTALYWYRQSLGQGLEFLIYFQGNSAPDKSGLPSDRFSAERTGGSVSTLTIQRTQQEDSAVYLCASSLDQGFQETQYFGPGTRLLVL.

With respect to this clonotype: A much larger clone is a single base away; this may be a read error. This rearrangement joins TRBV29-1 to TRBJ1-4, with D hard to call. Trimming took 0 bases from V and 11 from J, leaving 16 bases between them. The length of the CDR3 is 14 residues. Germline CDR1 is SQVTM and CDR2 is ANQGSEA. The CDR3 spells CSVEEPISRRKLFF. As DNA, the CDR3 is TGCAGCGTTGAAGAACCTATCTCAAGGAGGAAACTGTTTTTT.

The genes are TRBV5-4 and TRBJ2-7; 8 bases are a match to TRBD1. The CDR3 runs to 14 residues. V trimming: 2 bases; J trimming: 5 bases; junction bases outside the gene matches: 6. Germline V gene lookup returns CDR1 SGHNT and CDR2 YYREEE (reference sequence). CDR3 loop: CASSFDRGSDEQYF. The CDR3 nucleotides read TGTGCCAGCAGCTTTGACAGGGGCAGCGACGAGCAGTACTTC.

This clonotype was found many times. The CDR3 region has the DNA TGTGCCAGCTCCTACAGGGTTGACGAGCAGTACTTC. It translates to CASSYRVDEQYF. The gene calls are TRBV5-6 and TRBJ2-7; a weak D match, TRBD1 (6 bases). This CDR3 has 12 amino acids. Trimming shortened V by 7 bases and J by 5 bases, and 13 bases separated the two germline ends. Germline lookup yields CDR1 SGHDT and CDR2 YYEEEE.

The chain's CDR3 is CSARRAQPTFFSGANVLTF. The CDR3 region has the DNA TGCAGTGCTAGAAGGGCCCAACCGACTTTCTTCTCTGGGGCCAACGTCCTGACTTTC. V gene TRBV20-1 combines with J gene TRBJ2-6; D remains ambiguous. V lost 2 bases to trimming and J lost 0 bases, with 20 bases between them. The CDR3 extends over 19 amino acids. In germline, CDR1 is DFQATT, CDR2 SNEGSKA (reference sequence).

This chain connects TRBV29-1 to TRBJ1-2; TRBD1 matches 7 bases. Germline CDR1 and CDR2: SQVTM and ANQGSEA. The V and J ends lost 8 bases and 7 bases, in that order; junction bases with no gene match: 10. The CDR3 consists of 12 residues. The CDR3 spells CSLAERGLGYTF. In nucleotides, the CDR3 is TGCAGCTTAGCGGAAAGGGGGCTTGGCTACACCTTC.

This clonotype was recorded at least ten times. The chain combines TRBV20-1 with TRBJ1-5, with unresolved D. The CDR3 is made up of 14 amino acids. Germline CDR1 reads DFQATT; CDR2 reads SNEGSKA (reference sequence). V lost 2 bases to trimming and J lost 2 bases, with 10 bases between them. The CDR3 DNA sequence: TGCAGTGCTAGAACCGGGATGGGCAATCAGCCCCAGCATTTT. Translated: CSARTGMGNQPQHF.

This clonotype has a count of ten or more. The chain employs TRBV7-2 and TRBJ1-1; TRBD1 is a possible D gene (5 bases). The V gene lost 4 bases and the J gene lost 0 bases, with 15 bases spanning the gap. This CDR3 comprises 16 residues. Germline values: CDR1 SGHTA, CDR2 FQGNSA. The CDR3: CASSSIGGGVNTEAFF. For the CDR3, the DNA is TGTGCCAGCAGCTCAATCGGGGGAGGGGTGAACACTGAAGCTTTCTTT.

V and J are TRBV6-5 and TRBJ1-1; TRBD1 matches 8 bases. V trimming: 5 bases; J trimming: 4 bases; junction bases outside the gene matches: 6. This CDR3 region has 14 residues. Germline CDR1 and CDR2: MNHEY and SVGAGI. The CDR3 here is CASSADRVGTEAFF. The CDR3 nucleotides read TGTGCCAGCAGTGCGGACAGGGTGGGCACTGAAGCTTTCTTT.

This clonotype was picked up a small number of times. This CDR3 reads CASREASNQPQHF. In DNA, the CDR3 is TGTGCCAGCAGGGAGGCAAGCAATCAGCCCCAGCATTTT. The genes are TRBV6-1 and TRBJ1-5; D ambiguous. This CDR3 contains 13 residues. V lost 6 bases, J lost 1 base, and 7 bases lay in between. Germline V CDR1 and CDR2: MNHNS, SASEGT.

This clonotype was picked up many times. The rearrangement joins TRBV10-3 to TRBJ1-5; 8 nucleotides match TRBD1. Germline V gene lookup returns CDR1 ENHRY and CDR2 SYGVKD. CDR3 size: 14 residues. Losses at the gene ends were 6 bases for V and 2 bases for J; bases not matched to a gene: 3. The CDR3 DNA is TGTGCCATCAGCTTGGACAGGGGCAATCAGCCCCAGCATTTT. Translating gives CAISLDRGNQPQHF.

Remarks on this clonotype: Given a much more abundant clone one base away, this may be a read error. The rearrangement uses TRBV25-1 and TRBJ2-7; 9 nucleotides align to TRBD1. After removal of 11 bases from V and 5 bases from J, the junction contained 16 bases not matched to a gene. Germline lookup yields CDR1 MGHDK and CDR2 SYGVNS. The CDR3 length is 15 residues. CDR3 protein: CAGTLGGTGFHEQYF. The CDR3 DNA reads TGTGCCGGCACGCTTGGTGGGACAGGGTTCCACGAGCAGTACTTC.

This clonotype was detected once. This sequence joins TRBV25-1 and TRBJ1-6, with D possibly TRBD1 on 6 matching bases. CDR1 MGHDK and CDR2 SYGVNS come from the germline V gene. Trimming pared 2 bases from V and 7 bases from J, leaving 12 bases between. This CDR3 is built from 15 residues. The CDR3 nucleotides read TGTGCCAGCAGTGAAGGAGGGGGAAAAAATTCACCCCTCCACTTT. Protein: CASSEGGGKNSPLHF.

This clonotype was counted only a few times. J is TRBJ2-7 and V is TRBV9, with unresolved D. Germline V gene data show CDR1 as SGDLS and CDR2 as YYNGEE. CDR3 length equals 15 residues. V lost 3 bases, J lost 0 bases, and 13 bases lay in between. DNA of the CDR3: TGTGCCAGCAGCGCGGAAGGGAAATTCTCCTACGAGCAGTACTTC. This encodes CASSAEGKFSYEQYF.

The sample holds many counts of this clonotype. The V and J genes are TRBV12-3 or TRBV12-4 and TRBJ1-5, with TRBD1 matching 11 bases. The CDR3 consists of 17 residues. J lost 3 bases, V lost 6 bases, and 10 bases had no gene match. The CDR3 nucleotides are TGTGCCAGCAGACGGGACAGGGGGAACCCTGACAATCAGCCCCAGCATTTT. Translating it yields CASRRDRGNPDNQPQHF.

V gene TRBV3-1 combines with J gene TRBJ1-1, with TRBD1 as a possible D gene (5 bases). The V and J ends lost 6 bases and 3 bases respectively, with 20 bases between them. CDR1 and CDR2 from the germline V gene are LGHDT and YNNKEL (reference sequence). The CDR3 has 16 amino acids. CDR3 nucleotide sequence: TGTGCCAGCAGACCCCCGGGGCCCCAAGGCCACACTGAAGCTTTCTTT. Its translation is CASRPPGPQGHTEAFF.

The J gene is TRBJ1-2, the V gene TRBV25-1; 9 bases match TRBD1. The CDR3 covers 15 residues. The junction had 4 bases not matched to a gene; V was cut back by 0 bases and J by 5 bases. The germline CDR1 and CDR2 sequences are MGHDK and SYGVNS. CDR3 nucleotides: TGTGCCAGCAGTGAATACGGGACAGGGCCTTATGGCTACACCTTC. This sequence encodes CASSEYGTGPYGYTF.

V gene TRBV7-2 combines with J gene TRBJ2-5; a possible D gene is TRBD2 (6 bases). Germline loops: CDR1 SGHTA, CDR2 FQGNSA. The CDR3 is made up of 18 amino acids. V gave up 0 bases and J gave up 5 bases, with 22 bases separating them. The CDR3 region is CASSLAPSGGTSWETQYF. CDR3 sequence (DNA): TGTGCCAGCAGCTTAGCCCCCAGCGGCGGGACCTCCTGGGAGACCCAGTACTTC.

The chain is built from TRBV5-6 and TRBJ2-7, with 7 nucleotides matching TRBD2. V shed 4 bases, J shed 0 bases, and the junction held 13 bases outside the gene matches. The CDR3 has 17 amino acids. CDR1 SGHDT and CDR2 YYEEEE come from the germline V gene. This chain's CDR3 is CASSAAGRGLISYEQYF. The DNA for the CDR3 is TGTGCCAGCAGCGCCGCTGGGAGGGGACTGATCTCCTACGAGCAGTACTTC.

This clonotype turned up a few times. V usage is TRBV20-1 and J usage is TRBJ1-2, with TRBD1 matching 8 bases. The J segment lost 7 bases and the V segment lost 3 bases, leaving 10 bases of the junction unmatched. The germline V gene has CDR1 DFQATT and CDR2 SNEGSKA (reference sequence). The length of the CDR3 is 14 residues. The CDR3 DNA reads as TGCAGTGCTAGCCGTCCGGGACAGGAACGTGGCTACACCTTC. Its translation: CSASRPGQERGYTF.

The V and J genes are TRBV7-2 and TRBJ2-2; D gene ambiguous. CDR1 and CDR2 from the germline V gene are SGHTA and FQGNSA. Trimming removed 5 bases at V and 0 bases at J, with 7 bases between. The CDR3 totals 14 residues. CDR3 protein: CASSRRPNTGELFF. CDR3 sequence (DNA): TGTGCCAGCAGCCGGCGACCGAACACCGGGGAGCTGTTTTTT.

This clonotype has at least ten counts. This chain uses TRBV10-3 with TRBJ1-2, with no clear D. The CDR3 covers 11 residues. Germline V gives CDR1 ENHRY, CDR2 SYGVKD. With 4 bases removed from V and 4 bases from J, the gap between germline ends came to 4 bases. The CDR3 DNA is TGTGCCATCAGTGGTAGCTATGGCTACACCTTC. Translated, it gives CAISGSYGYTF.

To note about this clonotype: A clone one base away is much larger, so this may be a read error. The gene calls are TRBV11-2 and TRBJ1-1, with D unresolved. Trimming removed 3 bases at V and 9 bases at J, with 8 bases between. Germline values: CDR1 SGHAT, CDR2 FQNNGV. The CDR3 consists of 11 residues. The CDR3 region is CASSFLGKAFF. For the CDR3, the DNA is TGTGCCAGCAGCTTCCTGGGGAAAGCTTTCTTT.

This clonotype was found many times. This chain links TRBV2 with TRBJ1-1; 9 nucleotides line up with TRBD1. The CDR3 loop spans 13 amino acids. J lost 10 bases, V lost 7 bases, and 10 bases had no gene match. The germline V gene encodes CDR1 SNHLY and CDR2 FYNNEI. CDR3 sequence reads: CASTEDRGAVAFF. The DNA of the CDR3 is TGTGCCAGCACGGAGGACAGGGGCGCAGTAGCTTTCTTT.